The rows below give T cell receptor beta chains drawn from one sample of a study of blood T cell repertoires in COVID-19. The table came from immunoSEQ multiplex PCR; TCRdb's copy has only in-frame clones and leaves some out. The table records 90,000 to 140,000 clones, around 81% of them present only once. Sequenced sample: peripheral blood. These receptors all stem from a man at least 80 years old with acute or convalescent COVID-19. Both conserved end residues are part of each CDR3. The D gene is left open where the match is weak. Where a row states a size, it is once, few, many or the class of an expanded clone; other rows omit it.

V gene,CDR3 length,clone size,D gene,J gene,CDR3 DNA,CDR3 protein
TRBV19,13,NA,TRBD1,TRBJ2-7,TGTGCCAGTACCTCGGACAGGGGCTACGAGCAGTACTTC,CASTSDRGYEQYF
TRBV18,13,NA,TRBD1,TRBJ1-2,TGTGCCAGCTCGCTGACAGGGAACTATGGCTACACCTTC,CASSLTGNYGYTF
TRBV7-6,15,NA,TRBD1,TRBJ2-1,TGTGCCAGCAGCCACAGACAGGGGATATACAATGAGCAGTTCTTC,CASSHRQGIYNEQFF
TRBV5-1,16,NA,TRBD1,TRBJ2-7,TGCGCCAGCAGGTGGACAGGGGAAATAAGCTCCTACGAGCAGTACTTC,CASRWTGEISSYEQYF
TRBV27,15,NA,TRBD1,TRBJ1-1,TGTGCCAGCGGATCACAGGGGGGCATTAACACTGAAGCTTTCTTT,CASGSQGGINTEAFF
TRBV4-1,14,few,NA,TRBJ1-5,TGCGCCAGCAGCCAAGACAGGGGTAATCAGCCCCAGCATTTT,CASSQDRGNQPQHF
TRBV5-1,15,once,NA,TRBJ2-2,TGCGCCAGCAGCTTTCCCAATCAGAACACCGGGGAGCTGTTTTTT,CASSFPNQNTGELFF
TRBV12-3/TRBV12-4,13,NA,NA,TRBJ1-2,TGTGCCAGCAGTCCCCTCTATCGGGCGGGGGGCACCTTC,CASSPLYRAGGTF
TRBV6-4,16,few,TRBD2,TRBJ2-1,TGTGCCAGCAGTGACTGGACTAGCGGGAGGGTAGGTGAGCAGTTCTTC,CASSDWTSGRVGEQFF
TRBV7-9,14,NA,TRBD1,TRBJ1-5,TGTGCCAGCAGCGCAGGGACAGGCAATCAGCCCCAGCATTTT,CASSAGTGNQPQHF
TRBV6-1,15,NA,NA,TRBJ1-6,TGTGCCAGCAGTGAAAAGCAGGGGCCGAGGTCACCCCTCCACTTT,CASSEKQGPRSPLHF
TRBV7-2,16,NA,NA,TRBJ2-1,TGTGCCAGCAGCCCCTCTAGACGGAGCTCCTACAATGAGCAGTTCTTC,CASSPSRRSSYNEQFF
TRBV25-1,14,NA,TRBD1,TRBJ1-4,TGTGCCACCAAACGGGACAGGGGTACTGAAAAACTGTTTTTT,CATKRDRGTEKLFF
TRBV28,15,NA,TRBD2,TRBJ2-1,TGTGCCAGCGTGAGACTAGCGGGCTCCTACAATGAGCAGTTCTTC,CASVRLAGSYNEQFF
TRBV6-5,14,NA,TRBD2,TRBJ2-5,TGTGCCAGCAGAGGACTAGCGGGAGGGGAGACCCAGTACTTC,CASRGLAGGETQYF
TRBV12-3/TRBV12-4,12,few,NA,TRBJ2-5,TGTGCCAGCACTAATCTCCAAGAGACCCAGTACTTC,CASTNLQETQYF
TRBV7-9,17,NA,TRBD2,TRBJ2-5,TGTGCCAGCAGCTTATGGCTAGCGGGAGGGTATTCAGAGACCCAGTACTTC,CASSLWLAGGYSETQYF
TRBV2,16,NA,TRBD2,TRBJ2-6,TGTGCCAGCAGTGAAGCAGCGGGAATTGGGGCCAACGTCCTGACTTTC,CASSEAAGIGANVLTF
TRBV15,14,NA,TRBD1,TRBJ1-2,TGTGCCACCAGCCTTAGACAGGGCCCGCGCGGCTACACCTTC,CATSLRQGPRGYTF
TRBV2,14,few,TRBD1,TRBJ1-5,TGTGCCAGCAGTGGTACAGGGGAATTCCAGCCCCAGCATTTT,CASSGTGEFQPQHF
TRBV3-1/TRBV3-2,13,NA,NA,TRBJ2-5,TGTGCCAGCAGCCAAGGAGGCCCAACTGGGAGGTACTTC,CASSQGGPTGRYF
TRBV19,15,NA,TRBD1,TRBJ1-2,TGTGCCAGTAGTATAAACAGGGGGCCGGTCTATGGCTACACCTTC,CASSINRGPVYGYTF
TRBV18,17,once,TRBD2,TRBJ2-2,TGTGCCAGCTCACCAGGGACTAGCGGGAGTACGGCCGGGGAGCTGTTTTTT,CASSPGTSGSTAGELFF
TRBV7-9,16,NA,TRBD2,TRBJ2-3,TGTGCCAGCAGCCCCTTAGCGGGGCCTCGCACAGATACGCAGTATTTT,CASSPLAGPRTDTQYF
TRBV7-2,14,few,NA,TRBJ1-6,TGTGCCAGCAGCTTAGAACAGAGGGATTCACCCCTCCACTTT,CASSLEQRDSPLHF
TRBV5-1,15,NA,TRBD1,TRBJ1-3,TGCGCCAGCAGCTTTGGACAGGGCTCTGGAAACACCATATATTTT,CASSFGQGSGNTIYF
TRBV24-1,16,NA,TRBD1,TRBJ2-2,TGTGCCACCAGTGATAGGGGACAGGGGGACACCGGGGAGCTGTTTTTT,CATSDRGQGDTGELFF
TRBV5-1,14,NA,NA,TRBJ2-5,TGCGCCAGCAGCTTGGTGACTACTGGGGAGACCCAGTACTTC,CASSLVTTGETQYF
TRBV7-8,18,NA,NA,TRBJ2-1,TGTGCCAGCAGCGGATACCAGGGGAACCCAAACTCCTACAATGAGCAGTTCTTC,CASSGYQGNPNSYNEQFF
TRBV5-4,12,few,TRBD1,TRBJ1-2,TGTGCCAGCAGCAGGGACAGCTATGGCTACACCTTC,CASSRDSYGYTF
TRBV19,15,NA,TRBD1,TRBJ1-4,TGTGCCACTAGGGACAGGGGCAGAACTAATGAAAAACTGTTTTTT,CATRDRGRTNEKLFF
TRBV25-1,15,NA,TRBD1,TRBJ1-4,TGTGCCAGCAGTGAAGGGGGGACAGGGGATGAAAAACTGTTTTTT,CASSEGGTGDEKLFF
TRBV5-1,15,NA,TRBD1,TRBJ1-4,TGCGCCAGCAGCGAAGCCGGGACAGGGGAAGAAAAACTGTTTTTT,CASSEAGTGEEKLFF